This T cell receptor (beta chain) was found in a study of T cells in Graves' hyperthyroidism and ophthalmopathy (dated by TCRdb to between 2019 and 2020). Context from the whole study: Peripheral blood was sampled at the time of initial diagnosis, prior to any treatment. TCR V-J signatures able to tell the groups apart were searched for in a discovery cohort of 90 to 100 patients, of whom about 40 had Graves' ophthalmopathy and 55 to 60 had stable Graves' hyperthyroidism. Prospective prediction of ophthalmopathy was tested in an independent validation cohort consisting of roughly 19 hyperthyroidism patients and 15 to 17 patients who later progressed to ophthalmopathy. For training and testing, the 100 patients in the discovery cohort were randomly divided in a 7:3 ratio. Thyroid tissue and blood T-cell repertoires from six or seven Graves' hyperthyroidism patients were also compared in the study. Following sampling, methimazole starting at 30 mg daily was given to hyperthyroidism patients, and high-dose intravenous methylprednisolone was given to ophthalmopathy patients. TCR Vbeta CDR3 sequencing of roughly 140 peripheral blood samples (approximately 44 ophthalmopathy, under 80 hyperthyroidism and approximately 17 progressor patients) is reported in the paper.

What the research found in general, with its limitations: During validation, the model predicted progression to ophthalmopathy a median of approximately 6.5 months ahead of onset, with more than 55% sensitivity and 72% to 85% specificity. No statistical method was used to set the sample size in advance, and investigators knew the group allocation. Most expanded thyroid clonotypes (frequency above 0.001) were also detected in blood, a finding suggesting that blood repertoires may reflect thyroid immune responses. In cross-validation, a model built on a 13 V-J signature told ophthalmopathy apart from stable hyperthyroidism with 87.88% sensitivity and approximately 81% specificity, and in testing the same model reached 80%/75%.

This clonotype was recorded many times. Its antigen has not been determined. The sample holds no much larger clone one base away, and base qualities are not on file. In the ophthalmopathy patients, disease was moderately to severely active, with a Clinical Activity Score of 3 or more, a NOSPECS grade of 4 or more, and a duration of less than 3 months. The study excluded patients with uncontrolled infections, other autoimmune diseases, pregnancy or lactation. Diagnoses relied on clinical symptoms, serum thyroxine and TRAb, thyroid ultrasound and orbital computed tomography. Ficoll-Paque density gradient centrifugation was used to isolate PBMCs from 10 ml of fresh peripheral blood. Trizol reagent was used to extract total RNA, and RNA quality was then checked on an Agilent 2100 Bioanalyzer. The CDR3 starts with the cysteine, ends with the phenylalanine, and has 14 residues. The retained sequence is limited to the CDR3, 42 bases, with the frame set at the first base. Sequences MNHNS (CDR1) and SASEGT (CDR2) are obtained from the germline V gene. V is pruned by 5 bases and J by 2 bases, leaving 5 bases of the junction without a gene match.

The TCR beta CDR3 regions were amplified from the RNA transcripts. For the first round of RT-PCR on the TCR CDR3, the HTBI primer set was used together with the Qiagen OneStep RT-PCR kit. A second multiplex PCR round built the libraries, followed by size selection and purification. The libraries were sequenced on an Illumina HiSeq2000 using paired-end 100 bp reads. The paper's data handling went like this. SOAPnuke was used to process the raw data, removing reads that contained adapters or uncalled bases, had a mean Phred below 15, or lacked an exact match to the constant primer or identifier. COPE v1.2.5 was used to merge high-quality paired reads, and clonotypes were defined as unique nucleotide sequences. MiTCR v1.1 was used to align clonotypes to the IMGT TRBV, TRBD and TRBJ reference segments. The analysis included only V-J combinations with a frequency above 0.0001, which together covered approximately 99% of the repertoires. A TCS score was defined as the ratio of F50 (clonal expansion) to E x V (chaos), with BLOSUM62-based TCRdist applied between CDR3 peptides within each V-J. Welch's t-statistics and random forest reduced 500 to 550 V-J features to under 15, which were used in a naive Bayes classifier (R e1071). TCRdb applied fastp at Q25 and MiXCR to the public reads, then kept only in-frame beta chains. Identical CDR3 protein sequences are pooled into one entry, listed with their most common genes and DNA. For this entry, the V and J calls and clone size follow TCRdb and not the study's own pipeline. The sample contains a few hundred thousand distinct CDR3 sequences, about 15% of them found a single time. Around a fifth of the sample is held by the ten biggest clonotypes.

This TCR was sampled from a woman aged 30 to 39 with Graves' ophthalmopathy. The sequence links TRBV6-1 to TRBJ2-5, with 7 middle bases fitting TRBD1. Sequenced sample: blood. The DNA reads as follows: TGTGCCAGCAGTCCCAGGGGGAGTCAAGAGACCCAGTACTTC. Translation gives CASSPRGSQETQYF.